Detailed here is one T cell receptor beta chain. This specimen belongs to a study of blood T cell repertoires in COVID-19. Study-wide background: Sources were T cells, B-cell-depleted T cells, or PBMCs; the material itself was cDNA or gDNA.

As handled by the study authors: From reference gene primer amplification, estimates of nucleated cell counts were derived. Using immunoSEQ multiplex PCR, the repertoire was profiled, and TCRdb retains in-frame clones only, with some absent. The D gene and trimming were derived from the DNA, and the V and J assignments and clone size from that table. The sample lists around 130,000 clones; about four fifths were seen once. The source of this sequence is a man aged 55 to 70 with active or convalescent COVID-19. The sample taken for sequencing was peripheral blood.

The CDR3 DNA is TGTGCCAGCAGCTTGGGACAGAGAGGACTCGAGCAGTACTTC. It translates to CASSLGQRGLEQYF. The V and J genes are TRBV13 and TRBJ2-7; 7 bases are shared with TRBD1. CDR1 is PRHDT and CDR2 is FYEKMQ in the germline V gene (reference sequence). CDR3 length: 14 residues. Trimming took 3 bases from V and 6 from J; bases not matched to a gene: 8.